These T cell receptor beta chains were read from a single sample in a study of control samples from healthy donors and cancer patients. This table comes from immunoSEQ multiplex PCR, and its TCRdb copy is limited to in-frame clones, with some not included. The sample shows around 43,000 clones, approximately 90% of them seen only once. Sequencing was carried out using blood. These receptors all come from a woman aged 45 to 65 in good health. CDR3s include the opening cysteine and the closing phenylalanine or tryptophan. A D gene is named only where the DNA matches it firmly.

j_gene: TRBJ2-4
d_gene: TRBD1
v_gene: TRBV24-1
CDR3aa: CATSDPTGDREHIQYF
CDR3nt: TGTGCCACCAGTGATCCGACCGGGGACAGGGAACACATTCAGTACTTC

j_gene: TRBJ2-7
d_gene: .
v_gene: TRBV7-2
CDR3aa: CASSYRTYYEQYF
CDR3nt: TGTGCCAGCAGCTACCGTACCTACTACGAGCAGTACTTC

j_gene: TRBJ2-2
d_gene: .
v_gene: TRBV7-8
CDR3aa: CASSQSSGGMNTGELFF
CDR3nt: TGTGCCAGCAGCCAATCTTCAGGGGGGATGAACACCGGGGAGCTGTTTTTT

j_gene: TRBJ2-7
d_gene: .
v_gene: TRBV20-1
CDR3aa: CSASTRDDSSYEQYF
CDR3nt: TGCAGTGCTAGTACCCGGGACGATAGCTCCTACGAGCAGTACTTC

j_gene: TRBJ1-1
d_gene: .
v_gene: TRBV25-1
CDR3aa: CASKRGYTEAFF
CDR3nt: TGTGCCAGCAAGAGGGGTTACACTGAAGCTTTCTTT

j_gene: TRBJ1-6
d_gene: TRBD1
v_gene: TRBV7-8
CDR3aa: CASSPRDRVNSPLHF
CDR3nt: TGTGCCAGCAGCCCCCGGGACAGGGTCAATTCACCCCTCCACTTT

j_gene: TRBJ1-4
d_gene: .
v_gene: TRBV5-1
CDR3aa: CASSLSGGYEKLFF
CDR3nt: TGCGCCAGCAGCTTGAGCGGGGGGTACGAAAAACTGTTTTTT

j_gene: TRBJ1-1
d_gene: .
v_gene: TRBV5-5
CDR3aa: CASSFGRGVYTEAFF
CDR3nt: TGTGCCAGCAGCTTTGGGAGGGGGGTATACACTGAAGCTTTCTTT

j_gene: TRBJ2-5
d_gene: .
v_gene: TRBV3-1/TRBV3-2
CDR3aa: CASRRQGFGETQYF
CDR3nt: TGTGCCAGCAGGCGCCAAGGGTTCGGAGAGACCCAGTACTTC

j_gene: TRBJ1-1
d_gene: .
v_gene: TRBV4-3
CDR3aa: CASSQEVGLATEAFF
CDR3nt: TGCGCCAGCAGCCAAGAAGTGGGGCTTGCGACTGAAGCTTTCTTT